This TCR beta chain stems from a study of graft-versus-host responses after intestinal transplantation. Study background: Recipients uniformly received anti-thymocyte globulin induction, followed by tacrolimus and steroids for roughly three years.

For this clone: Antigen: not known.

Some clones are missing from TCRdb's copy, which holds only in-frame ones; the method was immunoSEQ multiplex PCR. The table records over 75,000 clones, 85% to 95% of them present only once. Study-level points and caveats: Those patients showing graft-donor T cell macrochimerism displayed high graft-versus-host to host-versus-graft clonal ratios in allografts. Recipient marrow showed GvH clones, some seen first in ileum or blood. The study associated peak circulating GvH clone levels with early post-transplant HvG declines.

The CDR3 extends over 16 amino acids. CDR1 MGHDK and CDR2 SYGVNS come from the germline V gene. Trimming took 4 bases from V and 5 from J, leaving 20 bases between them. The TCR comes from a human donor who was the organ donor for an intestinal transplant. This sequence joins TRBV25-1 and TRBJ1-2, with a weak D call TRBD1 (5 bases). Sequenced material: unstimulated CD8+ T cells sorted from spleen or lymph node cells, taken before transplant. CDR3 sequence (DNA): TGTGCCAGCAGTGGAACCCGGGCGGGACTGGGGTATGGCTACACCTTC. This gives the protein CASSGTRAGLGYGYTF.